The entry below describes one TCR beta chain. The sample is drawn from a study of blood T cell repertoires in COVID-19. Study-level background: Samples of COVID-19 (acute and convalescent) were obtained from the United States, Italy and Spain. The cDNA or gDNA used as material had been derived from T cells, B-cell-depleted T cells, or PBMCs.

Patients from Seattle were sampled longitudinally, starting during active infection. V lost 4 bases, J lost 4 bases, and 1 base stayed unmatched. In germline, CDR1 is MNHEY, CDR2 SVGAGI. The CDR3 runs to 13 residues. In the authors' workflow: Quantification of nucleated cells was approximated via reference gene primer amplification. The assay was immunoSEQ multiplex PCR, and TCRdb's table has in-frame clones only and misses some. V and J calls and clone size come straight from that table; D and trimming were deduced from the DNA. The data hold about 350,000 clones, with more than 70% observed a single time.

The sample was peripheral blood. The receptor's source is a woman between 55 and 75 years old with COVID-19, enrolled during active disease. The chain links TRBV6-5 to TRBJ2-3, with TRBD1 identical over 8 bases. CDR3 DNA sequence: TGTGCCAGCAGTTTACAGGGGGCAGATACGCAGTATTTT. Protein: CASSLQGADTQYF.